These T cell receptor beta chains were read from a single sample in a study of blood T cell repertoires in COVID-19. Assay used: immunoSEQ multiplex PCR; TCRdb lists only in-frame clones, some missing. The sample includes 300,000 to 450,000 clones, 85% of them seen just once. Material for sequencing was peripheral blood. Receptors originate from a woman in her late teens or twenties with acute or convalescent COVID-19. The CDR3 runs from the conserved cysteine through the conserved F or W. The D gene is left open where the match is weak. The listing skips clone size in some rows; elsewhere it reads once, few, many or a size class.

CASSSSGTVGVYGYTF | TGTGCCAGCAGTTCCTCCGGGACAGTCGGTGTCTATGGCTACACCTTC | TRBJ1-2 | TRBV3-1/TRBV3-2 | - | TRBD1
CASSLNTFANTGELFF | TGTGCCAGCAGCCTGAACACGTTCGCGAACACCGGGGAGCTGTTTTTT | TRBJ2-2 | TRBV7-3 | - | -
CSASIGEPGWNTIYF | TGCAGTGCTAGTATAGGGGAACCAGGTTGGAACACCATATATTTT | TRBJ1-3 | TRBV20-1 | - | -
CASSATSGGPNEQFF | TGTGCCAGCAGCGCGACTAGCGGGGGGCCGAATGAGCAGTTCTTC | TRBJ2-1 | TRBV7-9 | - | TRBD2
CASNAGGPQETQYF | TGTGCCAGCAACGCCGGGGGGCCCCAAGAGACCCAGTACTTC | TRBJ2-5 | TRBV9 | - | -
CASSLGTGGWETQYF | TGTGCCAGCAGCTTAGGGACAGGGGGATGGGAGACCCAGTACTTC | TRBJ2-5 | TRBV5-6 | - | TRBD1
CASSHRGVNTEAFF | TGTGCCAGCAGCCATCGGGGAGTGAACACTGAAGCTTTCTTT | TRBJ1-1 | TRBV4-2 | - | -
CAISESETSTDTQYF | TGTGCCATCAGTGAGTCTGAGACTAGCACAGATACGCAGTATTTT | TRBJ2-3 | TRBV10-3 | - | -
CASSLQGPYNSPLHF | TGTGCCAGCAGCCTCCAGGGGCCCTATAATTCACCCCTCCACTTT | TRBJ1-6 | TRBV3-1/TRBV3-2 | - | -
CASSFSQGAGGNTIYF | TGTGCCAGCAGTTTCAGTCAGGGGGCAGGAGGAAACACCATATATTTT | TRBJ1-3 | TRBV28 | - | TRBD1
CARSAETSGGARETQYF | TGTGCCAGAAGCGCCGAGACTAGCGGGGGGGCTAGGGAGACCCAGTACTTC | TRBJ2-5 | TRBV5-3 | - | TRBD2
CASSGFMNTEAFF | TGTGCCAGCAGCGGCTTTATGAACACTGAAGCTTTCTTT | TRBJ1-1 | TRBV11-3 | - | -
CASSQASSPGETQYF | TGCGCCAGCAGCCAAGCGAGTTCGCCGGGAGAGACCCAGTACTTC | TRBJ2-5 | TRBV4-1 | - | -
CASPKGYNYGYTF | TGTGCCAGTCCCAAGGGGTACAACTATGGCTACACCTTC | TRBJ1-2 | TRBV2 | - | -
CASSEVMTGVSIQYF | TGTGCCAGCAGTGAAGTTATGACAGGGGTCAGCATTCAGTACTTC | TRBJ2-4 | TRBV6-1 | - | TRBD1
CASSPSTAYNEQFF | TGTGCCAGCTCACCTTCGACTGCGTACAATGAGCAGTTCTTC | TRBJ2-1 | TRBV18 | - | -
CASSTDGLAAEAFF | TGTGCCAGCAGCACTGACGGACTCGCCGCGGAAGCTTTCTTT | TRBJ1-1 | TRBV11-2 | few | -
CASRSLGVGGELFF | TGTGCCAGTAGGAGTTTAGGGGTTGGCGGGGAGCTGTTTTTT | TRBJ2-2 | TRBV19 | - | -
CASSQDRTTNEKLFF | TGCGCCAGCAGCCAAGACAGGACAACTAATGAAAAACTGTTTTTT | TRBJ1-4 | TRBV4-1 | - | -